This TCR beta chain was identified during a study of vaccination and CD4 T cells after COVID-19. Time point denoted: late sampling 161 to 241 days after vaccination in a few convalescent patients. TCRdb fed the PCR reads into MiXCR, producing one record per CDR3 protein. The sample has roughly 31,000 distinct CDR3 sequences, about 47% seen once; the top ten hold 5.8%. This CDR3 has 15 amino acids. Germline lookup yields CDR1 MNHEY and CDR2 SVGEGT. V dropped 6 bases and J dropped 5; count of bases not matched to a gene: 12. The input for sequencing was CD4+ T cells from blood, taken about 7 months after SARS-CoV-2 vaccination. The rearrangement links TRBV6-2 or TRBV6-3 to TRBJ2-5, with 7 bases aligning to TRBD1. The receptor was derived from a human donor who had recovered from COVID-19. CDR3 loop: CASSHDRAGWETQYF. CDR3 coding DNA: TGTGCCAGCAGCCATGACAGGGCAGGGTGGGAGACCCAGTACTTC.